This T cell receptor (beta chain) is from a study of Ad26.COV2.S vaccination and SARS-CoV-2 variants. In the study overall: Within the COV1001 Ad26.COV2.S trial arm, the donor was enrolled. The study gave Ad26.COV2.S intramuscularly, once or twice 56 days apart.

Study-level points and caveats: Compared with placebo recipients, vaccine recipients had higher spike-specific TCR breadth.

Sequenced by immunoSEQ multiplex PCR; TCRdb stores in-frame clones only, minus some. Of 350,000 to 400,000 clones listed, 75% to 90% were seen once; the top ten hold approximately 3.7%. Germline-derived CDR1 and CDR2 are KGHDR and SFDVKD. Trimming stripped 10 bases from V and 2 bases from J, with 11 bases between. This CDR3 is 13 amino acids long. Treatment noted: some 19 received Ad26.COV2.S at low or high dose, single or two shots; several received placebo; per-sample allocation not given. Sampling took place 63 days after the first vaccine or placebo injection. Immunization relied on an Ad26 vector, which expressed Wuhan-strain SARS-CoV-2 spike. This clone showed up just a few times. The antigen remains undetermined.

The sequence came from a person between 18 and 65 years old who received the Ad26.COV2.S COVID-19 vaccine or a placebo. The sample consisted of peripheral blood, taken in a trial of Ad26.COV2.S vaccine versus placebo. V gene TRBV24-1 combines with J gene TRBJ1-5; D is possibly TRBD1 (5 bases). CDR3 amino acids: CATTSRGNQPQHF. The CDR3 nucleotides read TGTGCCACAACTAGCAGGGGCAATCAGCCCCAGCATTTT.